Below are 3 T cell receptor beta chains sequenced from a single sample in a study of T-cell reconstitution after alpha-beta-depleted transplantation in children. Using unique molecular identifiers, the investigators prepared the TCRbeta library. TCRdb re-called the PCR reads through MiXCR, storing one row per CDR3 protein. The table lists about 170,000 distinct CDR3 sequences, approximately 12% of them singletons, with about 13% in the top ten. Source: PBMCs, taken before TCRalphabeta/CD19-depleted stem cell transplant. The receptor set was obtained from a boy aged 2 to 9 with acute myeloid leukemia, due to receive a stem cell transplant.

At least ten counts were recorded for this clonotype. J is TRBJ2-1 and V is TRBV4-2, with unresolved D. Germline CDR1 and CDR2: LGHNA and YNFKEQ. The V gene lost 4 bases and the J gene lost 2 bases, with 9 bases spanning the gap. This CDR3 contains 14 residues. CDR3 in amino acids: CASSLGRTYNEQFF. CDR3 DNA sequence: TGTGCCAGCAGCCTAGGCCGGACCTACAATGAGCAGTTCTTC.

This clonotype showed up many times. The CDR3 reads CASSRRRSDYGYTF. CDR3 nucleotides: TGTGCCAGCTCACGCCGGAGGAGTGACTATGGCTACACCTTC. The rearrangement links TRBV18 to TRBJ1-2; D unclear. The V end was cut by 4 bases, the J end by 3 bases, with 12 bases between. Germline V lookup: CDR1 KGHSH, CDR2 LQKENI. The CDR3 is 14 amino acids.

This clonotype was counted at least ten times. The chain employs TRBV4-1 and TRBJ2-2; TRBD2 matches at 8 bases. CDR1 and CDR2 (germline): MGHRA, YSYEKL. Trimming cost V 4 bases and J 5 bases; bases outside gene matches: 3. This CDR3 has 14 residues. DNA of the CDR3: TGCGCCAGCAGCCTCCGCGGGGGGACCGGGGAGCTGTTTTTT. It translates to CASSLRGGTGELFF.